This TCR beta chain was identified in a study of blood T cell repertoires in COVID-19. Overall study context: Italy, Spain and the United States were the sources of the convalescent and acute COVID-19 samples. Sources were T cells, B-cell-depleted T cells, or PBMCs; the material itself was cDNA or gDNA.

V lost 1 base and J lost 2, with 13 bases in between. Looked up from germline, CDR1 is KGHDR and CDR2 is SFDVKD. The CDR3 is made up of 17 amino acids. Per the original data handling: Nucleated cell counts were estimated from reference gene primer amplification. Sequenced by immunoSEQ multiplex PCR; TCRdb stores in-frame clones only, minus some. The D gene and trimming were derived from the DNA, and the V and J assignments and clone size from that table. This table holds 150,000 to 200,000 clones, around 77% found once. The V and J genes are TRBV24-1 and TRBJ2-2; a weak D match, TRBD1 (6 bases). The receptor was derived from a man aged 60 to 69 with active or convalescent COVID-19. The specimen sequenced was peripheral blood. DNA for the CDR3: TGTGCCACCAGTGATTTACTACCGGGACATAACACCGGGGAGCTGTTTTTT. It translates to CATSDLLPGHNTGELFF.